Below, one TCR beta chain is given with its context. The data originate from a study of control samples from healthy donors and cancer patients. Assay used: immunoSEQ multiplex PCR; TCRdb lists only in-frame clones, some missing. This table holds about 110,000 clones, 90% found once. The CDR3 loop spans 14 amino acids. V dropped 2 bases and J dropped 1 base, with 8 bases sitting between them. In germline, CDR1 is GTSNPN, CDR2 SVGIG (reference sequence). The origin of this receptor is a human donor in good health. The donor label of this sample is uncertain. This chain connects TRBV30 to TRBJ2-2, with TRBD1 as a possible D gene (5 bases). Sample: blood. This CDR3 is CAWSYRGNTGELFF. The CDR3, as DNA: TGTGCCTGGAGTTATAGGGGGAACACCGGGGAGCTGTTTTTT.